The T cell receptor (beta chain) under discussion was sequenced for a study of hypomethylating agent response in myelodysplastic syndrome. Study observations and caveats: Non-responders showed more contracted clonotypes post-treatment, while responders showed more novel ones. After hypomethylating agent treatment, diversity and clonality showed no significant change, overall or by response. The cohort was small, with only 11 to 12 patients analyzed.

Only a few counts were recorded for this clone. Its target is not known. Assay: immunoSEQ multiplex PCR; the TCRdb copy retains only in-frame clones and omits some. The sample carries under 3,500 clones, about 90% recorded once. The source of this sequence is a human donor with myelodysplastic syndrome. The sequencing used bone marrow, collected before or after starting hypomethylating agent treatment for myelodysplastic syndrome (not recorded which).

The CDR3 DNA is TGTGCCAGCAGTCATCCGGGGAACACTGAAGCTTTCTTT. This encodes CASSHPGNTEAFF. This chain connects TRBV6-5 to TRBJ1-1; D is unclear. Looked up from germline, CDR1 is MNHEY and CDR2 is SVGAGI. V lost 5 bases and J lost 1, with 8 bases in between. This CDR3 spans 13 amino acids.